This T cell receptor (beta chain) was identified during a study of siplizumab effects on memory and regulatory T cells (dated by TCRdb to between 2018 and 2020). The study in broad terms: The study looked at the effect of siplizumab, an anti-CD2 antibody, on alloreactive T-cell subsets in allogeneic mixed lymphocyte reactions made from human PBMCs. Summary of the overall study and its limitations: About 75-95% of proliferating CD4+ or CD8+ clones could not be given a naive or memory phenotype. Sequences below about 10^-5 frequency were poorly captured, so only a minor fraction of alloreactive clones could be mapped to unstimulated subsets. In reactions with siplizumab, an average of 68.8% of mappable alloreactive CD4+ clones were Treg-derived, compared with roughly 27% in control reactions. Whether proliferating Tregs from siplizumab cultures actually had suppressive function was not functionally confirmed. Greater diversity appeared to be present in unstimulated naive T cells than in memory T cells, and a substantial contribution to the alloresponse seemed to be made by naive cells. Siplizumab significantly lowered the cumulative frequency of alloreactive sequences that could be traced to unstimulated CD4+ memory T cells.

In regard to this clone: Its target antigen remains unknown. No much larger clone exists at a distance of one base, and base qualities are not known.

Sorted unstimulated T cells and proliferating T cells recovered from mixed lymphocyte reactions underwent TCRbeta CDR3 sequencing. Fresh whole blood from fewer than 11 HLA-typed healthy donors was used to isolate PBMCs. Receptor amplification or capture employed the immunoSEQ multiplex PCR assay. Each sample had around 100,000 TCR templates assayed by the deep sequencing platform. Genomic DNA extracted from sorted T cells was used for TCRbeta CDR3 sequencing. In the source study's methods: Clonal analysis of TCRbeta CDR3 data was done in the R programming language. Alloreactive CD4+ and CD8+ clones were identified by comparing unstimulated samples to CFSE-low samples taken after the reaction. Regulatory or non-regulatory origin was assigned to alloreactive CD4+ clones by matching of sequences to sorted unstimulated Treg and non-Treg repertoires. TCRdb stores this immuneACCESS table with in-frame sequences only. Part of the clones is absent; in the studies checked, under half of the shortfall reflects unresolved V genes, and no reason is known for the rest. The D gene and trimming were derived from the DNA, and the V and J assignments and clone size from that table. In all, the sample holds 100,000 or so clones, and 75% to 95% of those were seen once. The top ten hold under 3% of the sample.

The TCR sequence derives from a human donor in good health. Some clones in this sample may be carry-over from other donors' samples. The sequenced sample consisted of CD4+ T cells sorted from blood.

The DNA sequence is as follows: TGTGCCAGCAGTGATTGGGGACCGACCTATCAGCCCCAGCATTTT. This yields the protein CASSDWGPTYQPQHF. Recombination linked TRBV21-1 to TRBJ1-5. TRBV21-1 is assigned pseudogene status. From the cysteine through the phenylalanine, the CDR3 covers 15 amino acids. CDR3 DNA is the only sequence kept; it has 45 bases, read in frame from the first base.